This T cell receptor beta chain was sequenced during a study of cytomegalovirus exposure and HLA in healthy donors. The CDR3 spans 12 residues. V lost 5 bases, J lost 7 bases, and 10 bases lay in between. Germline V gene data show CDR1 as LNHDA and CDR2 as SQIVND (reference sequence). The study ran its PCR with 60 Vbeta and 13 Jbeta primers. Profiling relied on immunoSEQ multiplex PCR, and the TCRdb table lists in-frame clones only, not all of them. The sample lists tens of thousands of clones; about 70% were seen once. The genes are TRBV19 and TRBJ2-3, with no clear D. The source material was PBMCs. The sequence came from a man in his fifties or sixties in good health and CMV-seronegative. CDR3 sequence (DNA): TGTGCCAGTAGTCCCCAGAAAAATACGCAGTATTTT. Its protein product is CASSPQKNTQYF.